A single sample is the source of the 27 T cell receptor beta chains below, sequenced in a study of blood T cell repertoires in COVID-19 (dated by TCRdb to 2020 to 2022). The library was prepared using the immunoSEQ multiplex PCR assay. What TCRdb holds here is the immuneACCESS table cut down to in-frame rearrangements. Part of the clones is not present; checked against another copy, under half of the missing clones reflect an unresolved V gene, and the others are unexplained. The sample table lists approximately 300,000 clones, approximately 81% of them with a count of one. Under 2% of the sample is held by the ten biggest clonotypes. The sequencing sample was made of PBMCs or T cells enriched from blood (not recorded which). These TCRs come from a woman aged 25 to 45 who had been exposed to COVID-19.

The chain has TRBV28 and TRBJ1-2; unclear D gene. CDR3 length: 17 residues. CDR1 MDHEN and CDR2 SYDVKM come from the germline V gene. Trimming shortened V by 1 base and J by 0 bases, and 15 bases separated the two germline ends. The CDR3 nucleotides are TGTGCCAGCAGTTTATTGGGAGAGGACCGAGCTAACTATGGCTACACCTTC. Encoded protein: CASSLLGEDRANYGYTF.

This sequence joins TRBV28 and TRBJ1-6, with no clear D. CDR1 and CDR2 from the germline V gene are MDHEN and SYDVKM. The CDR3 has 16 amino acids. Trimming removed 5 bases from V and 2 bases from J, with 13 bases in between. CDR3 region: CASSPRWRAYNSPLHF. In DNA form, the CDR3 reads TGTGCCAGCAGTCCAAGGTGGAGGGCCTATAATTCACCCCTCCACTTT.

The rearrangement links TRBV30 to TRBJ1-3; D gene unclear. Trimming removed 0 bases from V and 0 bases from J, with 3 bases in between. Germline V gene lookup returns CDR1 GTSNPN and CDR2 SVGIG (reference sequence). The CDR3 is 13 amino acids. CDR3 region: CAWSVYSGNTIYF. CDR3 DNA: TGTGCCTGGAGTGTATACTCTGGAAACACCATATATTTT.

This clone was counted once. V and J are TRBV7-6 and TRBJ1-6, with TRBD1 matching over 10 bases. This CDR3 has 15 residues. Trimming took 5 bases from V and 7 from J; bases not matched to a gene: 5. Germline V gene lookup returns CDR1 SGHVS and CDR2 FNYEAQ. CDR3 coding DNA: TGTGCCAGCAGCCTGACAGGGGGCCAGAATTCACCCCTCCACTTT. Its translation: CASSLTGGQNSPLHF.

CDR3 DNA: TGTGCCAGCAGTGAAGGGGGGACAGGGCTTTATGAGCAGTTCTTC. Residues: CASSEGGTGLYEQFF. The V gene is TRBV6-1, the J gene TRBJ2-1, with 9 bases aligning to TRBD1. The V gene's germline CDR1 is MNHNS and CDR2 SASEGT. The trim removed 1 base at V and 8 bases at J, leaving 6 bases unmatched. This CDR3 contains 15 residues.

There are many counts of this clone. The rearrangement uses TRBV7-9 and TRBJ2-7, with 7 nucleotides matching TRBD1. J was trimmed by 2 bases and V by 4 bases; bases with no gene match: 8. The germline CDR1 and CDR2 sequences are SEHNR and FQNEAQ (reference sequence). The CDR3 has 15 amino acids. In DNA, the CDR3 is TGTGCCAGCAGCTCAAAACAGGGGAGTCCCTACGAGCAGTACTTC. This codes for CASSSKQGSPYEQYF.

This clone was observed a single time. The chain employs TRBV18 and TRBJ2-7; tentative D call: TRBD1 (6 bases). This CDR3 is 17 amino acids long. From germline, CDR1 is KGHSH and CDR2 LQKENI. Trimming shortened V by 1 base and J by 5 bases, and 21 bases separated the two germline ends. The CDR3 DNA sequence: TGTGCCAGCTCACCACGGGGGCGAACCCACCTATCCGACGAGCAGTACTTC. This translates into CASSPRGRTHLSDEQYF. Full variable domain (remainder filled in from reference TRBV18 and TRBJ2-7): NAGVMQNPRHLVRRRGQEARLRCSPMKGHSHVYWYRQLPEEGLKFMVYLQKENIIDESGMPKERFSAEFPKEGPSILRIQQVVRGDSAAYFCASSPRGRTHLSDEQYFGPGTRLTVT.

DNA for the CDR3: TGTGCCAGCAGCTTAGCGTCACAGGGTCGGGTTTTTGGCGGGGAGCTGTTTTTT. Its protein is CASSLASQGRVFGGELFF. The V and J genes are TRBV7-2 and TRBJ2-2, with a tentative D call TRBD1 (6 bases). The germline V gene has CDR1 SGHTA and CDR2 FQGNSA. With 0 bases removed from V and 7 bases from J, the gap between germline ends came to 21 bases. The CDR3 consists of 18 residues.

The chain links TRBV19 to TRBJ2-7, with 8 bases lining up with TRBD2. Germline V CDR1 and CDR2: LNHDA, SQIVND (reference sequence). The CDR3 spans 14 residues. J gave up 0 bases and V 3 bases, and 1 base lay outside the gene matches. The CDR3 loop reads CASSIREGSYEQYF. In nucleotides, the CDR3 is TGTGCCAGTAGTATCCGGGAGGGCTCCTACGAGCAGTACTTC.

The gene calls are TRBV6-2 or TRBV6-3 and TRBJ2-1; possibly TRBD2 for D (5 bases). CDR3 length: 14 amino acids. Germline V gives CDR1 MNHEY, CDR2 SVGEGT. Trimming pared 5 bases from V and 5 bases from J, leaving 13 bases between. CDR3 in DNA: TGTGCCAGCAGTCCGGCTACTAGAAACAATGAGCAGTTCTTC. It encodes CASSPATRNNEQFF.

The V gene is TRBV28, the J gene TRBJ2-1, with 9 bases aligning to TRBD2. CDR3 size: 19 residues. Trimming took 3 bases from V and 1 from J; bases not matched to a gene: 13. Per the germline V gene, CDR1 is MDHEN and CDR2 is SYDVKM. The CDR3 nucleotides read TGTGCCAGCAGTTTTAGTGGGCTAGCGGGACCTTCGTCCTACAATGAGCAGTTCTTC. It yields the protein CASSFSGLAGPSSYNEQFF.

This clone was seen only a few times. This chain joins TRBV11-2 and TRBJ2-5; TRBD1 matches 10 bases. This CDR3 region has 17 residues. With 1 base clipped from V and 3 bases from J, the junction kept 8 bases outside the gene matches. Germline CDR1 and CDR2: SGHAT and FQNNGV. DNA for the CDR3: TGTGCCAGCAGCTTAGCGAGGACAGGGGGTTTCGAAGAGACCCAGTACTTC. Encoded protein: CASSLARTGGFEETQYF.

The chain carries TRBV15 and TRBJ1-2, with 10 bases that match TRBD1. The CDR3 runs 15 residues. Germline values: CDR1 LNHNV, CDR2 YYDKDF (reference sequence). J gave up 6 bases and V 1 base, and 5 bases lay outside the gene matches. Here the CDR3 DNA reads TGTGCCACCAGCAGAGCGAAGGGACAGGGGCATGGCTACACCTTC. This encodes CATSRAKGQGHGYTF.

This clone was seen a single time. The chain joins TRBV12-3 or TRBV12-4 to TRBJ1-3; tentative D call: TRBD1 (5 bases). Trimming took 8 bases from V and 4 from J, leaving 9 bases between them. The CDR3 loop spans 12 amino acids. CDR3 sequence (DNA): TGTGCCAGCGGGGGGGGAGGAAACACCATATATTTT. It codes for CASGGGGNTIYF.

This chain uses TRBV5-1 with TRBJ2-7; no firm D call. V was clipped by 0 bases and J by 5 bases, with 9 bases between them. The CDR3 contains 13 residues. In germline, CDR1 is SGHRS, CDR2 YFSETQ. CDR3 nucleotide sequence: TGCGCCAGCAGCTTGGACAGCCGAAACGAGCAGTACTTC. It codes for CASSLDSRNEQYF.

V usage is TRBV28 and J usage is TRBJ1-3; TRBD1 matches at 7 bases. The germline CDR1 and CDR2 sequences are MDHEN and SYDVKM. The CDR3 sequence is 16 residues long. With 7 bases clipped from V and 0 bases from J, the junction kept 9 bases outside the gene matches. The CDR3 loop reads CASTRQGVSSGNTIYF. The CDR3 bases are TGTGCCAGCACCCGGCAGGGGGTCTCCTCTGGAAACACCATATATTTT.

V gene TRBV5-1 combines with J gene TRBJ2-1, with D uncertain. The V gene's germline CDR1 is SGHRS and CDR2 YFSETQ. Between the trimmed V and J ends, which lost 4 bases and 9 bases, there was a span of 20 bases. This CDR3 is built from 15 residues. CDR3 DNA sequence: TGCGCCAGCAGCCCCATTCCCAACAACCAGGCTGAGCAGTTCTTC. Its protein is CASSPIPNNQAEQFF.

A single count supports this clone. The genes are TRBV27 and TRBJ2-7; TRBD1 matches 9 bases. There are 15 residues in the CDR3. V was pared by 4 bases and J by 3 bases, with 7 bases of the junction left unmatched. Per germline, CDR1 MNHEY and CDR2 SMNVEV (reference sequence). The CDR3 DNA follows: TGTGCCAGCAGTTCACTCCGGGACAGGGACTACGAGCAGTACTTC. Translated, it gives CASSSLRDRDYEQYF.

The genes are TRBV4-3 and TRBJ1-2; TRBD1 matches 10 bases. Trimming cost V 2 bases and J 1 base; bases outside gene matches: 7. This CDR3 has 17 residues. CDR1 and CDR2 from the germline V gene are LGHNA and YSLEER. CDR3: CASSQMGQGPNNYGYTF. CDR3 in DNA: TGCGCCAGCAGCCAAATGGGACAGGGGCCTAATAACTATGGCTACACCTTC.

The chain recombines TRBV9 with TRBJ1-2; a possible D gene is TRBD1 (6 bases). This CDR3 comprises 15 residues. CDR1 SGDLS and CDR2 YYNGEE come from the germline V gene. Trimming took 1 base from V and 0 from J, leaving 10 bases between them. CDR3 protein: CASSVTGTPNYGYTF. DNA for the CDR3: TGTGCCAGCAGCGTAACAGGGACCCCTAACTATGGCTACACCTTC.

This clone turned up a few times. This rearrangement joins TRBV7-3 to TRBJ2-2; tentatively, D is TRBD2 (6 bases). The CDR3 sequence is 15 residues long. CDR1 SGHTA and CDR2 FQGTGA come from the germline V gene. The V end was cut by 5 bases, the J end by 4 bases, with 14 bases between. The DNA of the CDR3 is TGTGCCAGCAGCCAAGGGACTCAACCCACCGGGGAGCTGTTTTTT. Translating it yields CASSQGTQPTGELFF.

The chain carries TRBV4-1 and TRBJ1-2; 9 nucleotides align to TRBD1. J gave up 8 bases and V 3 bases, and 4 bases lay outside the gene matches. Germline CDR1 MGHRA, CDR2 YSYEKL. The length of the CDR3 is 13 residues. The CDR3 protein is CASSQGQGDGYTF. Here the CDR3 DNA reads TGCGCCAGCAGCCAGGGACAGGGCGACGGCTACACCTTC.

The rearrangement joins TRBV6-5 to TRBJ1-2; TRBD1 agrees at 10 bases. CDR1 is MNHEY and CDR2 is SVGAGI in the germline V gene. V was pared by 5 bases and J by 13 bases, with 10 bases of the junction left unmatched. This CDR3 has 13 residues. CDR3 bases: TGTGCCAGCAGTCAGACAGGGGGCTTAGTGGGCACCTTC. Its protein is CASSQTGGLVGTF.

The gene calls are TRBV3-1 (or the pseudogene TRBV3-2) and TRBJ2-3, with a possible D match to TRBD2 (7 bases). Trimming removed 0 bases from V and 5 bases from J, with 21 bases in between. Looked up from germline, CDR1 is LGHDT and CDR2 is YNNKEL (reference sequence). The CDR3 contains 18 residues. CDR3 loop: CASSQDHRSRGAKDTQYF. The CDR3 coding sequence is TGTGCCAGCAGCCAAGATCACAGGAGCCGGGGGGCAAAAGATACGCAGTATTTT.

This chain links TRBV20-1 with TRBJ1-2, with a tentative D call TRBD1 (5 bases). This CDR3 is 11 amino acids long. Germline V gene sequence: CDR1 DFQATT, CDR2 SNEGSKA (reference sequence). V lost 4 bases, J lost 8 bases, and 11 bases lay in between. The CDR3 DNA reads TGCAGTGCTATACCCCAGGGCGGCTACACCTTC. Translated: CSAIPQGGYTF.

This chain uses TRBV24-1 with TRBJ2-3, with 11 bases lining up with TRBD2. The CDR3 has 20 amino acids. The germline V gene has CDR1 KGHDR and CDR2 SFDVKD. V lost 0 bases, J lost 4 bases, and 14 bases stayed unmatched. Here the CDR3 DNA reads TGTGCCACCAGTGATTTGTCACTAGCGGGAGCTCAACGAGGGGCAGATACGCAGTATTTT. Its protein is CATSDLSLAGAQRGADTQYF.

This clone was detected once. The CDR3 nucleotides read TGTGCCTGGGTCTCAGGGGTGACCCAGTACTTC. Protein product: CAWVSGVTQYF. The rearrangement links TRBV30 to TRBJ2-5; maybe TRBD1 (6 bases). V was clipped by 5 bases and J by 7 bases, with 11 bases between them. Germline V lookup: CDR1 GTSNPN, CDR2 SVGIG (reference sequence). CDR3 length: 11 residues.